The clone carrying this TCR beta chain has just a few counts. The CDR3 sequence is 15 residues long. From germline, CDR1 is MNHEY and CDR2 SMNVEV (reference sequence). V shed 4 bases, J shed 4 bases, and the junction held 7 bases outside the gene matches. Sequencing was performed with immunoSEQ multiplex PCR; in TCRdb, only in-frame clones are kept and a portion is missing. The sample has some 260,000 clones, 88% seen once. This sample is drawn from a study of blood T cell repertoires in COVID-19. On the study more broadly: PBMCs, B-cell-depleted T cells, or T cells were the source of the cDNA or gDNA that made up the material.

This clonotype was obtained from a woman aged 65 to 85 with COVID-19, enrolled during active disease. The sequencing sample was made of peripheral blood. The J gene is TRBJ1-3, the V gene TRBV27; 7 positions match TRBD1. This chain's CDR3 is CASSSTGSGGNTIYF. The CDR3 nucleotides are TGTGCCAGCAGTTCGACAGGGTCAGGGGGAAACACCATATATTTT.